Described below is a single TCR beta chain sequence and its context. Its antigen is currently unknown. The primer mix had 60 Vbeta and 13 Jbeta primers. Sequencing was performed with immunoSEQ multiplex PCR; in TCRdb, only in-frame clones are kept and a portion is missing. The data show 60,000 to 75,000 clones, roughly 69% seen once. This specimen belongs to a study of cytomegalovirus exposure and HLA in healthy donors. Study details: The 120 million or so unique TCR beta sequences, from about 179 million T cells, were found by an earlier analysis. Genotyping of hundreds of donors showed that roughly 80% belonged to the Caucasian-associated ancestry cluster. Findings of the study overall: Listed as cytomegalovirus-associated were about 160 TCR beta chains.

Germline-derived CDR1 and CDR2 are SQVTM and ANQGSEA. V gave up 5 bases and J gave up 4 bases; unmatched junction bases: 5. This CDR3 region has 13 residues. The chain uses TRBV29-1 and TRBJ2-7; 10 bases line up with TRBD1. The TCR originated in a woman aged 45-60 years in good health and CMV-seronegative. The sequencing sample was made of PBMCs. CDR3 region: CSVPGQGGYEQYF. In DNA form, the CDR3 reads TGCAGCGTTCCCGGACAGGGGGGGTACGAGCAGTACTTC.